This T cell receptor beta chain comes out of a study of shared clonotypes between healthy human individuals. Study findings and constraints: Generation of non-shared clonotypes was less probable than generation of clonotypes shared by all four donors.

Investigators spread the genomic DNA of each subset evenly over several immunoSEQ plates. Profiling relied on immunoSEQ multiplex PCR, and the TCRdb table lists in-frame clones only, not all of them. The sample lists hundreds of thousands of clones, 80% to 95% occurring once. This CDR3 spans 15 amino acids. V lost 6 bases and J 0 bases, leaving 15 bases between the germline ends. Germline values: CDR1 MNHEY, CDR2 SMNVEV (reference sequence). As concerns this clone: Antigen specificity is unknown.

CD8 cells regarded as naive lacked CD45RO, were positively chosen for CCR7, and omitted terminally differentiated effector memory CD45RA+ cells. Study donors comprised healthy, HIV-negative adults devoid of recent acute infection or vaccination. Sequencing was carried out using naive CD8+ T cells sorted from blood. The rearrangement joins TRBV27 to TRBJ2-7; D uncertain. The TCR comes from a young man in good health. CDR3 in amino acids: CASSPGRIPSYEQYF. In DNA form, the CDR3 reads TGTGCCAGCAGCCCAGGACGTATACCCTCCTACGAGCAGTACTTC.